This TCR beta chain stems from a study of PD-1 blockade in mismatch repair-deficient tumors (dated by TCRdb to 2017 to 2019). In terms of the full investigation: Between late 2013 and 2016, some 92 consecutive patients with some 11 mismatch repair-deficient cancer types, all previously treated and progressing, were enrolled in the trial. Tumor-associated T cell clones were tracked in the peripheral blood of patients responding to PD-1 blockade by deep sequencing of TCR CDR3 regions.

Library preparation was by the immunoSEQ multiplex PCR assay. TCRdb holds this immuneACCESS table with in-frame rearrangements only. Some clones are missing; in checked studies, unresolved V genes explain under half, and the rest has no known cause. Present in this sample are about 100,000 clones, 82% of which were seen just once. Jointly, the top ten make up roughly 6.3% of the sample. Study-level results and caveats: After pembrolizumab, tumor-resident clones, which were often undetectable in blood before treatment, expanded rapidly and then contracted, generally ahead of radiologic responses.

This clone occurred once. Its specific antigen is unknown. Nothing much larger sits one base from this clone, and base qualities are not available. For each enrolled patient, mismatch repair deficiency was established using either polymerase chain reaction or immunohistochemistry. TCR sequencing was performed for a few patients who responded to pembrolizumab therapy. In the phase II trial, pembrolizumab PD-1 blockade was tested prospectively in advanced mismatch repair-deficient cancers, no matter which tissue of origin the cancers came from. Peripheral blood T cell samples were gathered serially, both before PD-1 blockade started and at multiple time points afterward. Blood sampling time points were reported as weeks after the first dose of pembrolizumab. Via the germline V gene (reference sequence), CDR1 is LNHDA and CDR2 SQIVND. From the cysteine through the phenylalanine, the CDR3 covers 14 amino acids. This entry keeps only the CDR3 DNA: 42 bases, framed from base 1. V is cut back by 6 bases and J by 4 bases, with 8 bases in the junction unmatched.

The V gene is TRBV19 and the J gene is TRBJ2-7; TRBD1 agrees with 8 junctional bases. The sequencing used peripheral blood, collected 35 to 37 weeks after starting pembrolizumab. This TCR came from an adult with mismatch repair-deficient cancer. The nucleotide sequence reads TGTGCCAGTAGATTGGACAGGGTTTCTTACGAGCAGTACTTC. It codes for CASRLDRVSYEQYF.